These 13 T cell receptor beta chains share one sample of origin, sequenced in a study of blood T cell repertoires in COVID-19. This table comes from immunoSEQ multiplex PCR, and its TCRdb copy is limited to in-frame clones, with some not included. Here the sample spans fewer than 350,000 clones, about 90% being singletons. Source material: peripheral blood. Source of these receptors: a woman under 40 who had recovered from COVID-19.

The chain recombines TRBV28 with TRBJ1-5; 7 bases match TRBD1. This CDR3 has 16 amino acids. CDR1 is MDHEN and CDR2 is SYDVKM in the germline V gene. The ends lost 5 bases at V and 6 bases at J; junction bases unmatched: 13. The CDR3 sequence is CASSAYHRGTSQPQHF. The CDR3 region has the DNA TGTGCCAGCAGTGCATATCACAGGGGAACGAGTCAGCCCCAGCATTTT.

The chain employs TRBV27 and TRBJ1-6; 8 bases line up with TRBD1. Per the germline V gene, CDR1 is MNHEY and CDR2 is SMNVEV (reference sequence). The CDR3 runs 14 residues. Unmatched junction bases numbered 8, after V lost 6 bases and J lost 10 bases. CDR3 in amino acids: CASRTAGQGSPLHF. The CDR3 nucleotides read TGTGCCAGCAGAACCGCCGGACAGGGCTCACCCCTCCACTTT.

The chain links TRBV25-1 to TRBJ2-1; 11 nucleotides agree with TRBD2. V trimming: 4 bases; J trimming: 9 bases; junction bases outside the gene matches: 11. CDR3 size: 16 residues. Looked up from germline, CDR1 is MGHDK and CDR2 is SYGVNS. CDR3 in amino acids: CASSARSGRAVGEQFF. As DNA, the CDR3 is TGTGCCAGCAGTGCGCGTAGCGGGAGGGCCGTAGGTGAGCAGTTCTTC.

For the CDR3, the DNA is TGCGCCAGCAGGAGGAGTGAAAAACTGTTTTTT. It specifies CASRRSEKLFF. The genes are TRBV10-1 and TRBJ1-4; no clear D. In germline, CDR1 is WNHNN, CDR2 SYGVQD (reference sequence). This CDR3 is 11 amino acids long. Deletions cut 6 bases from V and 7 bases from J, with 6 bases between.

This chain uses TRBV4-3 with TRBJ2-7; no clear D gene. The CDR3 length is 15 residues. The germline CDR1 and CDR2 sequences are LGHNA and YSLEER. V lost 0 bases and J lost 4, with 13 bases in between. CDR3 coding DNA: TGCGCCAGCAGCCAAGAATACCGCGGCTCATACGAGCAGTACTTC. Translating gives CASSQEYRGSYEQYF.

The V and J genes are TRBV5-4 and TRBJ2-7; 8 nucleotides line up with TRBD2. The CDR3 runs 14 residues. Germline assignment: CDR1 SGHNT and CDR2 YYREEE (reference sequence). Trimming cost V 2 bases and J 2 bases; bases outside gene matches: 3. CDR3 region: CASSFERGTYEQYF. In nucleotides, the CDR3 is TGTGCCAGCAGCTTTGAGCGGGGGACCTACGAGCAGTACTTC.

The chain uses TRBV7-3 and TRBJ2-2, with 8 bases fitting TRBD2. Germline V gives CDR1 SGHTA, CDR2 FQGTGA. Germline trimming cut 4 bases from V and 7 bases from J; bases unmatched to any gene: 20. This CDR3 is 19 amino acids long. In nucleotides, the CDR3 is TGTGCCAGCAGCTCCACCCTTTCAACTAGCGGCCTCGCTTACGGGGAGCTGTTTTTT. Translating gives CASSSTLSTSGLAYGELFF.

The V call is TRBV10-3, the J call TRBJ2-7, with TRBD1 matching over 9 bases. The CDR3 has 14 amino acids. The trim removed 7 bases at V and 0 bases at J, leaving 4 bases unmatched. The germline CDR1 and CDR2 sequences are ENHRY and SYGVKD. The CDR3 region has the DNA TGTGCCATCACCTCGGGACAGGGCTCCTACGAGCAGTACTTC. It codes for CAITSGQGSYEQYF.

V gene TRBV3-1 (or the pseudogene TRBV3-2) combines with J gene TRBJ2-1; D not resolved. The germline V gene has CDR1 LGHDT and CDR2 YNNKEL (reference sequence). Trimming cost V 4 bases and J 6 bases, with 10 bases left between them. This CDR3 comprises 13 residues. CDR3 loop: CASSPSRGNEQFF. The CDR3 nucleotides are TGTGCCAGCAGCCCGAGTCGTGGCAATGAGCAGTTCTTC.

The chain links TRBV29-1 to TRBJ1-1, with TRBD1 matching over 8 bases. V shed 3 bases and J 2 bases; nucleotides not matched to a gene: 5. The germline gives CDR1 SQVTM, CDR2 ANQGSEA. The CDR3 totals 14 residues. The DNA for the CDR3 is TGCAGCGTTGAGAGACAGGGGATAAACACTGAAGCTTTCTTT. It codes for CSVERQGINTEAFF.

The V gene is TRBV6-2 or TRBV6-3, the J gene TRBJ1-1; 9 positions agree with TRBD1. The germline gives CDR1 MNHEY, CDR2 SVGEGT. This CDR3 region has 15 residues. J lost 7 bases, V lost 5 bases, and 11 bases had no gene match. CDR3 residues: CASSDTSGQGREAFF. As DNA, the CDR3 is TGTGCCAGCAGTGACACTTCGGGACAGGGCCGTGAAGCTTTCTTT.

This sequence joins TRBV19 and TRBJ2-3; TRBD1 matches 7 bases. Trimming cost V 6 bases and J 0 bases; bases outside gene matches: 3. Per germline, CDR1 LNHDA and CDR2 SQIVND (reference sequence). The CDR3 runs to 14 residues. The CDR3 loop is CASSRQGSTDTQYF. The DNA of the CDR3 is TGTGCCAGTAGCCGACAGGGAAGCACAGATACGCAGTATTTT.

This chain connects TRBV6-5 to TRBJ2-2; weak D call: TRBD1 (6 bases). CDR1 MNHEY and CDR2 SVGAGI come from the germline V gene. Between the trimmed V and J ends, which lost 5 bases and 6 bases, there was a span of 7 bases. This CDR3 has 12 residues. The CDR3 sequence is CASSRGSGELFF. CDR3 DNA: TGTGCCAGCAGTAGGGGGTCCGGGGAGCTGTTTTTT.